Listed below are T cell receptor beta chains from one sample, sequenced in a study of STAT3 mutations in large granular lymphocyte leukemia. Clones were sequenced by immunoSEQ multiplex PCR, and TCRdb holds only the in-frame ones, with some missing. Of tens of thousands of clones listed, around 80% are singletons. Material for sequencing was peripheral blood mononuclear cells. The receptors here all came from a woman aged 50 to 60 with T-cell large granular lymphocyte leukemia. Some clones in this sample may be carry-over from other donors' samples. The CDR3 runs from the conserved cysteine through the conserved F or W. The D gene is left open where the match is weak. Expanded clones are given a class, and other clones once, few, many or no size at all.

d_call j_call cdr3_length v_call clone_size cdr3_aa cdr3_nt
- TRBJ1-5 13 TRBV7-9 once CASSFDPNQPQHF TGTGCCAGCAGCTTTGACCCGAATCAGCCCCAGCATTTT
- TRBJ2-3 14 TRBV5-1 - CASSPSPGEDTQYF TGCGCCAGCAGCCCATCTCCGGGCGAGGATACGCAGTATTTT
- TRBJ1-2 16 TRBV7-9 - CAISALGAGRNYGYTF TGTGCCATTTCCGCTCTCGGCGCAGGGAGGAACTATGGCTACACCTTC
TRBD1 TRBJ2-1 13 TRBV28 - CASTHRGLYEQFF TGTGCCAGCACGCACAGGGGGCTCTATGAGCAGTTCTTC
TRBD1 TRBJ2-7 14 TRBV19 few CASSVRGTVYEQYF TGTGCCAGTAGTGTAAGGGGGACAGTCTACGAGCAGTACTTC
- TRBJ2-7 15 TRBV5-8 - CASSPLDTLYYEQYF TGTGCCAGCAGCCCTTTGGACACCCTCTACTACGAGCAGTACTTC
- TRBJ1-1 13 TRBV30 - CAWSVNTNTEAFF TGTGCCTGGAGTGTAAACACGAACACTGAAGCTTTCTTT
TRBD2 TRBJ2-4 13 TRBV12-5 - CASGLSGGDIQYF TGTGCTAGTGGTTTGAGCGGGGGGGACATTCAGTACTTC
- TRBJ2-7 12 TRBV19 - CASSGRTYEQYF TGTGCCAGTAGCGGGCGGACCTACGAGCAGTACTTC
- TRBJ1-5 17 TRBV4-3 few CASSQDAREYSNQPQHF TGCGCCAGCAGCCAAGACGCCCGAGAGTATAGCAATCAGCCCCAGCATTTT
TRBD1 TRBJ1-2 18 TRBV5-1 - CASSLSPGQGVINYGYTF TGCGCCAGCAGCTTGAGTCCGGGACAGGGGGTGATTAACTATGGCTACACCTTC
- TRBJ2-7 14 TRBV27 - CASSLSMPATEQYF TGTGCCAGCAGTTTATCGATGCCCGCTACCGAGCAGTACTTC
- TRBJ2-7 15 TRBV14 - CASSPVHRPRDEQYF TGTGCCAGCAGCCCGGTGCACAGGCCCCGGGACGAGCAGTACTTC
- TRBJ2-5 15 TRBV29-1 - CSVTAGTLVGETQYF TGCAGCGTGACCGCCGGGACACTGGTCGGAGAGACCCAGTACTTC
TRBD2 TRBJ2-1 18 TRBV5-1 - CASSLIATSEPPPNEQFF TGCGCCAGCAGCTTGATTGCGACTAGCGAGCCCCCTCCCAATGAGCAGTTCTTC
- TRBJ1-5 14 TRBV4-3 - CASSQDLGNQPQHF TGCGCCAGCAGCCAAGATCTGGGAAATCAGCCCCAGCATTTT
- TRBJ2-1 12 TRBV18 - CASSPIVGLEFF TGTGCCAGCTCACCGATTGTTGGGTTGGAGTTCTTC
TRBD1 TRBJ1-3 13 TRBV25-1 - CASRGQGIVPIYF TGTGCCAGCAGAGGACAGGGAATCGTCCCGATATATTTT
TRBD1 TRBJ1-1 14 TRBV5-1 - CASSLTGAGTEAFF TGCGCCAGCAGCTTAACAGGGGCAGGAACTGAAGCTTTCTTT
- TRBJ2-5 12 TRBV7-2 - CASSSYQETQYF TGTGCCAGCAGCTCCTACCAAGAGACCCAGTACTTC
- TRBJ1-5 15 TRBV19 few CASSIRQRYNQPQHF TGTGCCAGTAGTATCCGACAGAGATACAATCAGCCCCAGCATTTT
- TRBJ1-5 14 TRBV7-8 - CASSPRRDHQPQHF TGTGCTAGCAGCCCACGGCGGGACCATCAGCCCCAGCATTTT
- TRBJ1-1 12 TRBV6-6 - CASTLLNTEAFF TGTGCCAGCACCCTACTCAACACTGAAGCTTTCTTT
- TRBJ2-3 13 TRBV11-2 once CASSSIYKDTQYF TGTGCCAGCAGCTCCATTTATAAAGATACGCAGTATTTT
- TRBJ2-2 15 TRBV27 - CASSLETQPTGELFF TGTGCCAGCAGTTTGGAGACACAACCCACCGGGGAGCTGTTTTTT
TRBD2 TRBJ2-7 16 TRBV5-4 - CASSEGGTSGFYEQYF TGTGCCAGCAGCGAAGGGGGGACTAGCGGATTCTACGAGCAGTACTTC
TRBD1 TRBJ1-2 14 TRBV7-2 - CASSRSDRGYGYTF TGTGCCAGCAGCCGATCGGACAGGGGTTATGGCTACACCTTC
- TRBJ1-5 17 TRBV5-8 - CASSLFEQGTGRQPQHF TGTGCCAGCAGCTTGTTTGAACAAGGTACAGGGCGTCAGCCCCAGCATTTT
TRBD1 TRBJ2-5 15 TRBV5-8 - CASSYDRGMQETQYF TGTGCCAGCAGCTACGACAGGGGGATGCAAGAGACCCAGTACTTC